This entry features one TCR beta chain sequence. This clonotype occurred many times. Its antigen target is currently unknown. No much larger clonotype is one base removed from it; base qualities were not supplied. This record comes from a study of breast tumors, draining lymph nodes, adjacent tissues listed by TCRdb under 2016. For the wider study: TCR beta repertoires were compared across tumor, adjacent nontumor tissue and axillary lymph nodes obtained from breast cancer patients. The study aimed to assess the relationships and possible T-cell exchange between tumor, surrounding tissue and draining lymph node repertoires in human breast cancer. Paper-wide results and their limitations: Tumor T-cell repertoires showed less diversity than lymph node repertoires and more diversity than nontumor tissue repertoires, and tumor T-cell repertoires showed preferential V and J gene usage. The similarity between tumor and nontumor tissue repertoires was significantly greater in luminal-like breast cancer than in basal-like breast cancer. A scenario in which most tumor T cells derive from the lymph node and then expand within tumor tissue was judged to be consistent with the data. The study presented the conclusion that tumor T cells originate in lymph nodes as consistent with a hypothesis, not as something directly demonstrated.

The lymph node samples were taken from the axillary draining lymph nodes of breast cancer patients. CDR1 and CDR2, looked up from the germline V gene, are SGHTA and FQGNSA. Inclusive of the bounding cysteine and phenylalanine, the CDR3 is 14 residues long. CDR3 DNA is the only sequence kept; it has 42 bases, read in frame from the first base. Deletion took 2 bases off V and 3 bases off J, with a span of 11 bases between the germline ends. TCRdb records Illumina HiSeq 2000 as the sequencer. Multiplex PCR amplification was used to generate the TCR beta chain libraries. The amplified TCR beta chain products were analyzed by high-throughput sequencing. Clones were called with MiXCR by TCRdb after fastp trimmed the public reads at Q25, and only in-frame beta chains were retained. Each entry merges the rows of one CDR3 protein and shows their most common DNA and genes. A total of about 200,000 distinct CDR3 sequences appear in this sample, 31% of them only once. The top ten constitute over 4% of the sample.

The receptor chain draws on TRBV7-2 and TRBJ2-7; TRBD1 is a possible D gene, resting on 6 matching bases. The TCR was taken from a female donor with breast cancer. Some clones in this sample may be carry-over from other donors' samples. The sample taken for sequencing was axillary lymph node tissue. The CDR3 has the sequence CASSLTGNRYEQYF. The bases are TGTGCCAGCAGCTTAACAGGGAATCGCTACGAGCAGTACTTC.